These T cell receptor beta chains were read from a single sample in a study of OX40 agonist ivuxolimab in advanced cancers. Profiled with immunoSEQ multiplex PCR; TCRdb holds only in-frame clones, not every one. The profile shows 60,000 to 85,000 clones, 65% to 90% of them singletons. This material consisted of CD4+ or CD8+ T cells sorted from blood, taken in a trial of the OX40 agonist ivuxolimab. Receptors originate from an adult with an advanced solid tumor such as melanoma, head and neck, liver or kidney cancer. CDR3s include the opening cysteine and the closing phenylalanine or tryptophan. D genes are given only for firm matches. Part of the rows lack a size; the others show once, few, many or a class for expanded clones.

>-|TRBJ1-1|TRBV7-8|-
TGTGCCAGCAGAGTGGGGGCCCGAAACACTGAAGCTTTCTTT
CASRVGARNTEAFF
>-|TRBJ1-6|TRBV28|-
TGTGCCAGCAGTTCTGGGGGACGAACCAATTCACCCCTCCACTTT
CASSSGGRTNSPLHF
>TRBD1|TRBJ1-2|TRBV19|-
TGTGCCAGTAGTCCAGGGGGATTGGTACACTATGGCTACACCTTC
CASSPGGLVHYGYTF
>-|TRBJ1-5|TRBV27|few
TGTGCCAGCAGTCCCCAGGGTTTTCAGCCCCAGCATTTT
CASSPQGFQPQHF
>TRBD1|TRBJ2-1|TRBV5-8|-
TGTGCCAGCAACCAGGGGGACAAAAGGTCCTACAATGAGCAGTTCTTC
CASNQGDKRSYNEQFF
>TRBD1|TRBJ1-3|TRBV18|-
TGTGCCAGCTCAACGGACAGGCGCCCTGATGGAAACACCATATATTTT
CASSTDRRPDGNTIYF
>TRBD1|TRBJ1-4|TRBV19|-
TGTGCCAGTAGTTTCGGCAGGGGGATGGAAAAACTGTTTTTT
CASSFGRGMEKLFF
>-|TRBJ1-1|TRBV29-1|-
TGCAGCGTTGTCCCAGGATTCCTGAACACTGAAGCTTTCTTT
CSVVPGFLNTEAFF
>TRBD2|TRBJ2-2|TRBV5-1|few
TGCGCCAGCAGCTTGATCCGGGCGGGGGGCCCGGGGGACACCGGGGAGCTGTTTTTT
CASSLIRAGGPGDTGELFF
>TRBD1|TRBJ1-5|TRBV7-9|once
TGTGCCAGCAGCCCGACAGGGGAAGGTGGAAATCAGCCCCAGCATTTT
CASSPTGEGGNQPQHF
>TRBD1|TRBJ2-6|TRBV27|few
TGTGCCAGCAGTTTCAACAGGGGGGTTAACTTTGGGGCCAACGTCCTGACTTTC
CASSFNRGVNFGANVLTF
>-|TRBJ1-1|TRBV6-1|-
TGTGCCAGCAGTGAGTCGGACGGGAACACTGAAGCTTTCTTT
CASSESDGNTEAFF
>-|TRBJ2-7|TRBV19|-
TGTGCCAGTAGTACCCCTCAGGAAGCCTCCTACGAGCAGTACTTC
CASSTPQEASYEQYF
>-|TRBJ2-3|TRBV10-2|-
TGCGCCAGCGGGGGATCGGATACGCAGTATTTT
CASGGSDTQYF
>-|TRBJ1-1|TRBV6-6|-
TGTGCCAGCAGTTTCCGGCGGGGTATGAACACTGAAGCTTTCTTT
CASSFRRGMNTEAFF
>TRBD2|TRBJ2-5|TRBV9|-
TGTGCCAGCAGCGTACACGGGGGGGTTGCAGAAGAGACCCAGTACTTC
CASSVHGGVAEETQYF
>-|TRBJ1-1|TRBV18|-
TGTGCCAGCTCACCACAGTTGAACACTGAAGCTTTCTTT
CASSPQLNTEAFF
>-|TRBJ1-2|TRBV11-2|-
TGTGCCAGCAGCTCATCAGGGACCCTTACTAACTATGGCTACACCTTC
CASSSSGTLTNYGYTF
>-|TRBJ2-1|TRBV4-1|-
TGCGCCAGCAGCCAAGAGGGGCAGGTACCCTACAATGAGCAGTTCTTC
CASSQEGQVPYNEQFF
>-|TRBJ2-2|TRBV2|-
TGTGCCAGCAGCTTAGAAAAAAACAGGGCCGCCGGGGAGCTGTTTTTT
CASSLEKNRAAGELFF
>-|TRBJ1-4|TRBV19|once
TGTGCCAGTAGTATAATCCCCAGCAGGGGCGGAAAACTGTTTTTT
CASSIIPSRGGKLFF
>TRBD1|TRBJ2-7|TRBV2|-
TGTGCCAGCAGTGAGGACAGGACCGTCTACGAGCAGTACTTC
CASSEDRTVYEQYF
>-|TRBJ2-4|TRBV28|-
TGTGCCAGCAGTTCTATCAGAGGGCCACTAGCCAAAAACATTCAGTACTTC
CASSSIRGPLAKNIQYF
>-|TRBJ1-2|TRBV6-4|-
TGTGCCAGCAGTCTGGGGCCAGGACCCTATGGCTACACCTTC
CASSLGPGPYGYTF
>-|TRBJ1-4|TRBV21-1|-
TGTGCCAGCAGCAAATCAGCTACGAACCGGGACACCGCCGAAAATGAAAAACTGTTTTTT
CASSKSATNRDTAENEKLFF
>-|TRBJ1-5|TRBV5-6|-
TGTGCCAGCAGCTCCGCCCTGGGCTATCAGCCTCAGCATTTT
CASSSALGYQPQHF
>-|TRBJ1-3|TRBV5-1|once
TGCGCCAGCAGCCCCTCCGGGACGCTCGCAAGCACCATATATTTT
CASSPSGTLASTIYF
>-|TRBJ1-1|TRBV5-1|-
TGCGCCAGCAGAGGGAGGCAGGATAACACTGAAGCTTTCTTT
CASRGRQDNTEAFF
>-|TRBJ1-2|TRBV6-1|-
TGTGCCAGCAGTGAGGGGGCGCGGGACTATGGCTACACCTTC
CASSEGARDYGYTF
>TRBD1|TRBJ1-2|TRBV4-2|-
TGTGCCAGCAGCCAAGAAGAAGGATACAGGGGGCTTGGCTACACCTTC
CASSQEEGYRGLGYTF
>-|TRBJ1-5|TRBV27|-
TGTGCCAGCAGTTTTCCCAATCAGCCCCAGCATTTT
CASSFPNQPQHF
>-|TRBJ1-5|TRBV7-2|-
TGTGCCAGCAGCTCCCGGGGAGGCACTCTTTCAAATGGTCAGCCCCAGCATTTT
CASSSRGGTLSNGQPQHF
>TRBD1|TRBJ2-5|TRBV14|-
TGTGCCAGCAGCCGGCAACAGGGGACGGGGACCCAGTACTTC
CASSRQQGTGTQYF
>-|TRBJ2-5|TRBV18|-
TGTGCCAGCTCCACTATTAGAGGTTCTGGACAAGAGACCCAGTACTTC
CASSTIRGSGQETQYF
>-|TRBJ2-7|TRBV11-2|-
TGTGCCAGCAGCTTAGTTGGGGTGGCGCGCCACGAATCCTACGAGCAGTACTTC
CASSLVGVARHESYEQYF
>-|TRBJ1-5|TRBV28|-
TGTGCCAGCAGTTTGGTCGTCCCGAGGCCCCAGCATTTT
CASSLVVPRPQHF
>-|TRBJ2-3|TRBV7-2|-
TGTGCCAGCAGCTTAGTGGTGGATACGCAGTATTTT
CASSLVVDTQYF
>TRBD1|TRBJ1-1|TRBV30|once
TGTGCCTGGATCCCACAGGGGGCCAGAGGCACTGAAGCTTTCTTT
CAWIPQGARGTEAFF
>TRBD1|TRBJ1-5|TRBV7-9|-
TGTGCCAGCAGCTTAGCCACAGGGGAAGATAGCAATCAGCCCCAGCATTTT
CASSLATGEDSNQPQHF
>-|TRBJ1-6|TRBV5-1|-
TGCGCCAGCAGCTACCAAGACCCGGGGAATTCACCCCTCCACTTT
CASSYQDPGNSPLHF
>-|TRBJ1-1|TRBV25-1|-
TGTGCCAGCAGGGGGGGAGTTGACAGGAAGGGTGAAGCTTTCTTT
CASRGGVDRKGEAFF
>-|TRBJ2-5|TRBV30|-
TGTGCCTGGAGTGGGGCTTCCCGACAGACCCAGTACTTC
CAWSGASRQTQYF
>TRBD1|TRBJ1-2|TRBV28|-
TGTGCCAGCAGTTCCCCGTCCGCGGGACAGATGAACTATGGCTACACCTTC
CASSSPSAGQMNYGYTF
>TRBD1|TRBJ1-5|TRBV4-1|-
TGCGCCAGCAGGCGAGACAGGGGCGCCAATCAGCCCCAGCATTTT
CASRRDRGANQPQHF
>TRBD1|TRBJ2-7|TRBV29-1|-
TGCAGCGTTCAGACAGGGGCCTACGAGCAGTACTTC
CSVQTGAYEQYF
>TRBD2|TRBJ2-2|TRBV11-3|-
TGTGCCAGCAGCCTTAGCGGGGCCAGAAACACCGGGGAGCTGTTTTTT
CASSLSGARNTGELFF
>-|TRBJ2-1|TRBV6-4|-
TGTGCCAGCAACGGGGGCGAGAACAATGAGCAGTTCTTC
CASNGGENNEQFF